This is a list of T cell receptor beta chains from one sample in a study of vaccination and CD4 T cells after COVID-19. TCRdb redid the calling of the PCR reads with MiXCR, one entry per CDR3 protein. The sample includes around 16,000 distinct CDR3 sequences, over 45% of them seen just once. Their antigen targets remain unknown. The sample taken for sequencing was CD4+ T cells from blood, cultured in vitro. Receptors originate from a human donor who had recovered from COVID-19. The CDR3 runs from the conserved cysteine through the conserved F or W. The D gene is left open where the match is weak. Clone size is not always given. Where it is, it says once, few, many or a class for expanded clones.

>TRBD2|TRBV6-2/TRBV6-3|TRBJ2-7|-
CASSSSGRDSYEQYF
TGTGCCAGCAGTTCCAGCGGGAGAGACTCCTACGAGCAGTACTTC
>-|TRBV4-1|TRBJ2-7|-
CASSQDVARYYEQYF
TGCGCCAGCAGCCAAGATGTTGCCAGGTACTACGAGCAGTACTTC
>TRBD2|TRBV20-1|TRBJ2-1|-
CSASQSGGWAYNEQFF
TGCAGTGCTAGTCAAAGCGGGGGTTGGGCCTACAATGAGCAGTTCTTC
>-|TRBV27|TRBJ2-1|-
CASTREGYNEQFF
TGTGCCAGCACCCGGGAAGGTTACAATGAGCAGTTCTTC
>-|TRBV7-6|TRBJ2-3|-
CASSLITGEGTDTQYF
TGTGCCAGCAGCTTAATCACAGGGGAGGGGACGGATACGCAGTATTTT
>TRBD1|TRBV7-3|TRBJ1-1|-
CASSPSGGSNTEAFF
TGTGCCAGCAGCCCCTCAGGGGGCTCGAACACTGAAGCTTTCTTT
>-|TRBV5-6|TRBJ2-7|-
CASSLGQISYEQYF
TGTGCCAGCAGCTTGGGGCAGATCTCCTACGAGCAGTACTTC
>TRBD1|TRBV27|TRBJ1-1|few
CASSLSGTGLLPDTEAFF
TGTGCCAGCAGTTTATCCGGGACAGGGCTCCTTCCGGACACTGAAGCTTTCTTT
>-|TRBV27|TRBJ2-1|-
CASIPQLGINNEQFF
TGTGCCAGCATCCCGCAGTTGGGGATTAACAATGAGCAGTTCTTC
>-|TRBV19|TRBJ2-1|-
CASSMRQGYNYFYNEQFF
TGTGCCAGTAGTATGAGGCAGGGCTACAACTATTTCTACAATGAGCAGTTCTTC
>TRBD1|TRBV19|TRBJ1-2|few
CATKQGNYGYTF
TGTGCCACCAAACAGGGGAACTATGGCTACACCTTC
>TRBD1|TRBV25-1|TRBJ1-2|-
CASSELGRGASWGYTF
TGTGCCAGCAGTGAATTGGGCAGGGGGGCGTCCTGGGGCTACACCTTC
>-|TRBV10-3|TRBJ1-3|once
CAISEEGAGNTIYF
TGTGCCATCAGTGAGGAGGGGGCTGGAAACACCATATATTTT
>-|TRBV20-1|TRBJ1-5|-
CSARDRSNQPQHF
TGCAGTGCTAGAGACAGATCCAATCAGCCCCAGCATTTT
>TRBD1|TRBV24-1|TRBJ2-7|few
CATSSGTVPFEQYF
TGTGCCACCAGTTCGGGGACAGTCCCATTCGAGCAGTACTTC
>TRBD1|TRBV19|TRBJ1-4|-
CASRNSGGAYEKLFF
TGTGCCAGTAGAAACTCAGGGGGCGCTTATGAAAAACTGTTTTTT
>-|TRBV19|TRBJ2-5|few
CASSIVLKETQYF
TGTGCCAGTAGTATTGTTCTGAAAGAGACCCAGTACTTC
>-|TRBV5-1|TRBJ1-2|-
CAEGRGLDGYTF
TGCGCCGAAGGCAGGGGACTAGATGGCTACACCTTC
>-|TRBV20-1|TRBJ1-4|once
CSARDTGSNEKLFF
TGCAGTGCTAGAGACACAGGGAGTAATGAAAAACTGTTTTTT
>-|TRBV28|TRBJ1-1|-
CASSLRTENTEAFF
TGTGCCAGCAGTCTGAGGACAGAGAACACTGAAGCTTTCTTT
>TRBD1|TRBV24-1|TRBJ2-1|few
CATSEANRGPPYNEQFF
TGTGCCACCAGTGAGGCCAACAGGGGGCCGCCTTACAATGAGCAGTTCTTC
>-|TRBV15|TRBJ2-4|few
CATSGLPGGGIQYF
TGTGCCACCAGCGGCCTTCCAGGGGGGGGCATTCAGTACTTC
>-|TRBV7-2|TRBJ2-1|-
CASSLGPPGAYNEQFF
TGTGCCAGCAGCTTAGGTCCCCCGGGGGCCTACAATGAGCAGTTCTTC
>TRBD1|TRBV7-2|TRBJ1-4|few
CASSPWSRGGEKLFF
TGTGCCAGCAGCCCGTGGTCCAGGGGGGGGGAAAAACTGTTTTTT
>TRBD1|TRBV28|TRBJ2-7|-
CASTDRDYEQYF
TGTGCCAGCACCGACAGGGACTACGAGCAGTACTTC
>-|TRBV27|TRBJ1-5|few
CASSPYRDRGNQPQHF
TGTGCCAGCAGCCCCTACAGGGATCGAGGCAATCAGCCCCAGCATTTT
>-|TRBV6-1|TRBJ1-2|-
CASGTDIDYGYTF
TGTGCCAGCGGGACCGACATCGACTATGGCTACACCTTC
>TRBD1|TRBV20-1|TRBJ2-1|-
CSARAPGQGWDEQFF
TGCAGTGCTAGAGCCCCGGGACAGGGGTGGGATGAGCAGTTCTTC
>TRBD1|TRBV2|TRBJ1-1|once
CASSEGQGFMALFF
TGTGCCAGCAGCGAGGGACAGGGGTTTATGGCACTCTTCTTT